This entry lists 31 T cell receptor delta chains sequenced from one sample in a study of γδ T cells in repeated Plasmodium falciparum infection. Vgamma9/Vdelta2+ and Vdelta2-negative gammadelta T cells were flow-sorted from PBMC for bulk sequencing. TCRdb reprocessed the multiplex PCR reads through CATT. The table includes around 89,000 delta-chain clones, 1.4% detected once. The sequenced sample was gamma-delta T cells from blood. The origin of the receptors is a pool of human donors (malaria-infected and uninfected, not separated).

On this clone itself: It is likely a read error: a sequence one base away is far more abundant. This CDR3 is also generated by other DNA sequences in the sample. The J gene went uncalled, whereas the V gene is TRDV2; TRDD3 was called by the table and not checked on the DNA. Germline-derived CDR1 and CDR2 are GEAIGNYY and EKD. The CDR3 is 15 amino acids. CDR3 nucleotides: TGTGCCTGTGACAGACTGGGGGATACGACAGCACAGCTCTTCTTT. Translated, it gives CACDRLGDTTAQLFF.

This clone was observed a handful of times. The protein that TCRdb holds for this DNA derives from a much larger clone and differs from the translated DNA at residue 9, which likely indicates a read error; the protein shown here is translated from the DNA. This chain joins TRDV2 and TRDJ2, with D maybe TRDD3 (6 bases). Germline V CDR1 and CDR2: GEAIGNYY, EKD. CDR3 length equals 14 residues. Trimming stripped 3 bases from V and 7 bases from J, with 14 bases between. CDR3 region: CACDDGGPIAQLFF. The CDR3 DNA reads TGTGCCTGTGACGATGGGGGGCCGATAGCACAACTCTTCTTT.

This clone was observed many times. This chain uses TRDV3 with TRDJ1; the match to TRDD3 covers 13 bases. This CDR3 has 22 residues. The J segment lost 0 bases and the V segment lost 1 base, leaving 23 bases of the junction unmatched. The V gene's germline CDR1 is TVYSNPD and CDR2 GDNSRS (reference sequence). Here the CDR3 reads CAFNGSLFYWGIRYVYTDKLIF. DNA of the CDR3: TGTGCCTTTAACGGCTCCCTCTTTTACTGGGGGATACGGTATGTGTACACCGATAAACTCATCTTT.

Details on this clone: The protein held in TCRdb is that of a much larger clone and does not match this DNA's translation at residue 7, likely because of a read error; the protein shown is translated from the DNA. The chain couples TRDV2 to TRDJ1; tentative D call: TRDD3 (5 bases). TCRdb carries no J gene annotation; the J gene was assigned here by matching the DNA with germline. The CDR3 contains 16 residues. Trimming shortened V by 3 bases and J by 3 bases, and 19 bases separated the two germline ends. Germline CDR1 GEAIGNYY, CDR2 EKD. The CDR3 sequence is CACDVWWIGWADKLIF. Here the CDR3 DNA reads TGTGCCTGTGACGTCTGGTGGATAGGGTGGGCCGATAAACTCATCTTT.

Points on this clone: TCRdb's protein for this DNA is that of a much larger clone and differs from the translation at residues 8 and 10, likely a read error; the protein shown is the DNA translation. V and J are TRDV1 and TRDJ1, with D maybe TRDD2 (6 bases). The CDR3 loop spans 16 amino acids. Germline lookup yields CDR1 TSWWSYY and CDR2 QGS. The CDR3 protein is CALGKLPSRIGSKLIF. CDR3 coding DNA: TGTGCTCTTGGGAAACTTCCTTCTAGGATTGGGAGTAAACTCATCTTT.

This clone was counted only a few times. TCRdb shows a much larger clone's protein in place of this DNA's translation, and the two differ at residue 15, likely through a read error; the protein shown is translated from the DNA. The V gene was identified as TRDV2, while no J gene was called; the table calls TRDD3, which could not be checked here. Germline CDR1 reads GEAIGNYY; CDR2 reads EKD. The CDR3 has 17 amino acids. The CDR3 DNA reads TGTGCCTGTGACACCGTGTCCTCTCCGGGGTACACCGATAAATTCATCTTT. Its translation: CACDTVSSPGYTDKFIF.

The gene calls are TRDV1 and TRDJ4, with 9 bases aligning to TRDD3. TCRdb leaves out the J gene; it was filled in here by matching the DNA to germline. This CDR3 region has 19 residues. CDR1 and CDR2 from the germline V gene are TSWWSYY and QGS. Unmatched junction bases numbered 15, after V lost 1 base and J lost 0 bases. CDR3 amino acids: CALGERPYSNWGTPRPLIF. Written as DNA, the CDR3 is TGTGCTCTTGGGGAACGCCCCTACTCCAACTGGGGGACCCCCAGACCCCTGATCTTT.

Notes on this clone: One base separates it from a far larger clone, so it is likely a read error. Other DNA sequences of this sample code for an identical CDR3. The chain employs TRDV1 and TRDJ1, with TRDD3 identical over 11 bases. In the absence of a J gene in TCRdb, the DNA was matched to germline to assign it here. Per the germline V gene, CDR1 is TSWWSYY and CDR2 is QGS. The CDR3 loop spans 21 amino acids. The CDR3 sequence is CALGETPPLWGIQGYTDKLIF. CDR3 coding DNA: TGCGCTCTTGGGGAAACCCCTCCCCTCTGGGGGATACAGGGGTACACCGATAAACTCATCTTT.

Concerning this clone itself: The mismatch at residue 6 between this DNA's translation and the TCRdb protein of a much larger clone likely reflects a read error; the protein shown is translated from the DNA. The chain recombines TRDV2 with TRDJ1, with D perhaps TRDD3 (6 bases). TCRdb supplies no J gene; here it was assigned by aligning the nucleotide sequence to germline. The CDR3 sequence is 16 residues long. Germline-derived CDR1 and CDR2 are GEAIGNYY and EKD. Trimming shortened V by 2 bases and J by 0 bases, and 15 bases separated the two germline ends. CDR3 in amino acids: CACDKPGEQYTDKLIF. The CDR3 nucleotides are TGTGCCTGTGACAAACCGGGGGAGCAATACACCGATAAACTCATCTTT.

With respect to this clone: It differs at one base from a far larger clone, so likely a read error. Other DNA sequences in this specimen translate into the identical CDR3. The genes are TRDV1 and TRDJ1; D could derive from TRDD2 or TRDD3 (5 bases each). Since TCRdb gives no J gene, matching the DNA to germline was used here to assign it. V lost 1 base and J 2 bases, leaving 23 bases between the germline ends. CDR1 TSWWSYY and CDR2 QGS come from the germline V gene. There are 19 residues in the CDR3. The CDR3 DNA reads as TGTGCTCTTGGGGAACGGTTCCTGGCGACGGGGACCCATACCGATAAACTCATCTTT. Its protein product is CALGERFLATGTHTDKLIF.

This clone has a handful of counts. The TCRdb protein, from a much larger clone, departs from this DNA's translation at residue 16, likely by read error; the protein shown derives from the DNA. CDR3 DNA sequence: TGTGCTCTTGGGGTTCAAGGGTGGCTCCTACTTCGTACTTCGTACGCCGATAAACTCATCTTT. This gives the protein CALGVQGWLLLRTSYADKLIF. The chain carries TRDV1 and TRDJ1; D may be TRDD2 (6 bases). Matching the DNA to germline supplied the J gene, which TCRdb does not give. The CDR3 contains 21 residues. V was cut by 4 bases and J by 3 bases, with 33 bases left in between. Germline V CDR1 and CDR2: TSWWSYY, QGS.

For this clone: The protein given by TCRdb reflects a much larger clone and differs at residue 5 from this DNA's translation, likely from a read error; the protein shown is the DNA's translation. This rearrangement joins TRDV1 to TRDJ1; 12 bases fit TRDD3. In the absence of a J gene in TCRdb, the DNA was matched to germline to assign it here. Per the germline V gene, CDR1 is TSWWSYY and CDR2 is QGS. V lost 4 bases and J lost 0; bases outside the gene matches: 24. The CDR3 covers 23 residues. Written as DNA, the CDR3 is TGTGCTCTTGGGGGGCATGTAACCTACCCGGGGAACTGGGGGATACTGTACACCGATAAACTCATCTTT. Its protein is CALGGHVTYPGNWGILYTDKLIF.

This clone appeared many times. This rearrangement joins TRDV1 to TRDJ2, with TRDD3 matching over 8 bases. TCRdb lists no J gene, so it was determined here by aligning the DNA to germline. The trim removed 2 bases at V and 4 bases at J, leaving 15 bases unmatched. Germline lookup yields CDR1 TSWWSYY and CDR2 QGS. The CDR3 extends over 19 amino acids. DNA for the CDR3: TGTGCTCTTGGGGAAACCCGGGGTGGGGGATTAATACCGACAGCACAACTCTTCTTT. It encodes CALGETRGGGLIPTAQLFF.

This clone was counted only a few times. A single base is all that separates this from a far larger clone, so a read error is likely. Different DNA sequences within this sample yield the same CDR3. The rearrangement joins TRDV1 to TRDJ1, with 7 bases lining up with TRDD2. Because TCRdb records no J gene, it was assigned here through a match of the DNA to germline. The CDR3 sequence is 21 residues long. Trimming at V came to 4 bases and at J to 1 base, leaving 24 bases not matched to a gene. The germline gives CDR1 TSWWSYY, CDR2 QGS. The CDR3 reads CALGAPFLTGSERRCTDKLIF. The CDR3 DNA sequence: TGTGCTCTTGGGGCCCCCTTCCTGACCGGGTCCGAGAGACGTTGCACCGATAAACTCATCTTT.

This clone was observed at least ten times. The protein TCRdb lists belongs to a much larger clone and differs from this DNA's translation at residue 11, which points to a read error; the protein shown is made from the DNA. CDR3 residues: CACDTVGDPPWRRTDKLIF. CDR3 DNA: TGTGCCTGTGACACCGTGGGGGATCCCCCTTGGAGGAGGACCGATAAACTCATCTTT. V gene TRDV2 combines with J gene TRDJ1; 8 bases are shared with TRDD3. The CDR3 is made up of 19 amino acids. Germline lookup yields CDR1 GEAIGNYY and CDR2 EKD. Trimming took 0 bases from V and 2 from J; bases not matched to a gene: 16.

In the case of this clone: It is likely a read error: a sequence one base away is far more abundant. This specimen includes other DNA sequences encoding the same CDR3. The rearrangement joins TRDV1 to TRDJ1, with D maybe TRDD3 (5 bases). The J gene was missing in TCRdb and was found by matching the end of the DNA to germline. Trimming took 0 bases from V and 0 from J, leaving 17 bases between them. Germline V gene sequence: CDR1 TSWWSYY, CDR2 QGS. The CDR3 consists of 18 residues. CDR3 in amino acids: CALGELVPWEPYTDKLIF. Here the CDR3 DNA reads TGTGCTCTTGGGGAACTAGTCCCCTGGGAGCCGTACACCGATAAACTCATCTTT.

A note on this clone: TCRdb pairs this DNA with a much larger clone's protein that differs at residue 12, likely a read error; the protein shown was translated from the DNA. The chain couples TRDV2 to TRDJ1; 8 bases are shared with TRDD3. TCRdb does not report a J gene; here it was assigned by matching the DNA to germline references. There are 17 residues in the CDR3. The trim removed 1 base at V and 4 bases at J, leaving 13 bases unmatched. CDR1 is GEAIGNYY and CDR2 is EKD in the germline V gene. CDR3 residues: CACDTGEGILCIDKLIF. In nucleotides, the CDR3 is TGTGCCTGTGACACAGGGGAGGGGATACTTTGCATCGATAAACTCATCTTT.

This clone has a handful of counts. The protein TCRdb gives is from a much larger clone and does not agree with this DNA's translation at residue 17, likely a read error; the protein shown here comes from the DNA. The chain joins TRDV1 to TRDJ1, with 11 bases that match TRDD3. The CDR3 covers 20 residues. From germline, CDR1 is TSWWSYY and CDR2 QGS. CDR3 sequence reads: CALGEQALPRNWGIADELIF. CDR3 nucleotide sequence: TGTGCTCTTGGGGAACAGGCCCTTCCGCGAAACTGGGGGATAGCCGATGAACTCATCTTT.

This clone has only a few counts. With only one base between it and a far larger clone, this is likely a read error. Different DNA sequences within this sample yield the same CDR3. V gene TRDV2 combines with J gene TRDJ2, with D perhaps TRDD3 (5 bases). The germline CDR1 and CDR2 sequences are GEAIGNYY and EKD. Between the trimmed V and J ends, which lost 3 bases and 8 bases, there was a span of 21 bases. This CDR3 contains 16 residues. The CDR3 DNA follows: TGTGCCTGTGACCGACAAATGGGGAAACAGACGGCACAACTCTTCTTT. Amino acid sequence: CACDRQMGKQTAQLFF.

This clone was seen more than once but under ten times. This likely traces to a read error, being one base from a far larger clone. This same CDR3 is encoded by further DNA sequences in the sample. The chain combines TRDV1 with TRDJ1; the match to TRDD3 covers 10 bases. TCRdb is silent on the J gene; assignment here came from matching the DNA to germline. This CDR3 has 18 amino acids. Germline V CDR1 and CDR2: TSWWSYY, QGS. Germline trimming cut 6 bases from V and 9 bases from J; bases unmatched to any gene: 22. CDR3 in DNA: TGTGCTCTTGGTTCTATCTTACCCCTCTGGGGGATAACGAAGCAACTCATCTTT. This encodes CALGSILPLWGITKQLIF.

The V call is TRDV1, the J call TRDJ1, with 7 bases identical to TRDD3. TCRdb is silent on the J gene; assignment here came from matching the DNA to germline. Losses at the gene ends were 4 bases for V and 0 bases for J; bases not matched to a gene: 44. The CDR3 extends over 28 amino acids. The germline CDR1 and CDR2 sequences are TSWWSYY and QGS. The CDR3 sequence is CALGGGLRLFFAMHPGVQGDPYTDKLIF. In DNA, the CDR3 is TGTGCTCTTGGGGGGGGACTACGGCTGTTTTTTGCCATGCATCCGGGAGTACAGGGGGATCCTTACACCGATAAACTCATCTTT.

Notes on this clone: A far larger clone lies a single base away; this is likely a read error. The V gene corresponds to TRDV1; no J gene was called; the DNA was not compared with TRDD3, the D call given in the table. This CDR3 is built from 17 residues. The germline gives CDR1 TSWWSYY, CDR2 QGS. The CDR3 DNA is TGTGCTCTTGGGCTTCCTGCGACTGGGGGATACACCGATAAGCTCATCTTT. Protein sequence: CALGLPATGGYTDKLIF.

Turning to this clone: TCRdb's protein, taken from a much larger clone, differs from this DNA's translation at residue 2, likely owing to a read error; the protein displayed comes from the DNA. The gene calls are TRAV36/DV7 and TRDJ1; D is perhaps TRDD3 (5 bases). Germline CDR1 VTNFRS, CDR2 LTSSGIE (reference sequence). CDR3 length: 15 residues. As DNA, the CDR3 is TGTTCTGTGGAGGATAAGTCTGCAGGGTCCGATAAACTCATCTTT. Its protein is CSVEDKSAGSDKLIF.

In regard to this clone: TCRdb's listed protein matches a much larger clone and diverges from this DNA's translation at residue 17, likely through a read error; the protein shown comes from the DNA. The rearrangement links TRDV1 to TRDJ2, with TRDD3 matching over 8 bases. TCRdb does not report a J gene; here it was assigned by matching the DNA to germline references. V shed 0 bases and J 7 bases; nucleotides not matched to a gene: 25. Per the germline V gene, CDR1 is TSWWSYY and CDR2 is QGS. This CDR3 contains 22 residues. The CDR3 region is CALGELNGLLLYWGAMIAQLFF. In DNA, the CDR3 is TGTGCTCTTGGGGAACTTAATGGCCTTCTTCTGTACTGGGGGGCCATGATAGCACAACTCTTCTTT.

Points on this clone: A far larger clone lies a single base away; this is likely a read error. This same CDR3 is encoded by further DNA sequences in the sample. The rearrangement links TRDV2 to TRDJ1; 8 bases match TRDD3. Germline CDR1 reads GEAIGNYY; CDR2 reads EKD. The CDR3 runs to 13 residues. CDR3 amino acids: CACDRGYTDKLIF. The CDR3 DNA reads as TGTGCCTGTGACAGGGGATACACCGATAAGCTCATCTTT.

Turning to this clone: TCRdb shows a much larger clone's protein in place of this DNA's translation, and the two differ at residue 14, likely through a read error; the protein shown is translated from the DNA. The chain carries TRDV3 and TRDJ2; 8 bases are shared with TRDD3. V lost 1 base and J lost 1; bases outside the gene matches: 29. The germline CDR1 and CDR2 sequences are TVYSNPD and GDNSRS (reference sequence). This CDR3 is 23 amino acids long. The CDR3 spells CAFMFPPYFGYWGASFLTAQLFF. CDR3 nucleotide sequence: TGTGCCTTTATGTTTCCCCCCTACTTCGGGTACTGGGGGGCCTCTTTTTTGACAGCACAACTCTTCTTT.

For this clone: It is likely a read error: a sequence one base away is far more abundant. The sample carries other DNA sequences with the same CDR3. This sequence joins TRDV2 and TRDJ1; 7 nucleotides match TRDD3. As TCRdb names no J gene, one was assigned here on the basis of a DNA match to germline. The junction had 7 bases not matched to a gene; V was cut back by 3 bases and J by 4 bases. Germline V gene lookup returns CDR1 GEAIGNYY and CDR2 EKD. This CDR3 has 14 amino acids. CDR3 loop: CACDLGGDVDKLIF. CDR3 DNA sequence: TGTGCCTGTGACTTGGGGGGGGATGTCGATAAACTCATCTTT.

This clone has only a few counts. A far larger clone is just one base off, so this is likely a read error. The identical CDR3 is also encoded by other nucleotide sequences in the sample. The chain employs TRDV1 and TRDJ1; D remains unclear. TCRdb is silent on the J gene; assignment here came from matching the DNA to germline. CDR1 TSWWSYY and CDR2 QGS come from the germline V gene. The CDR3 consists of 16 residues. CDR3 nucleotide sequence: TGTGCTCTTGGGGAACGGGGCCGTTTCAACACTGATAAACTCATCTTT. Translating it yields CALGERGRFNTDKLIF.

This clone appeared a few times. TCRdb records a much larger clone's protein for this DNA, with a difference at residue 4 that likely arises from a read error; the protein given is the translation of the DNA. The chain carries TRDV2 and TRDJ2; 7 positions match TRDD3. The J gene is not listed in TCRdb, so it was assigned here from a DNA match to germline. The germline V gene encodes CDR1 GEAIGNYY and CDR2 EKD. J lost 6 bases, V lost 5 bases, and 23 bases had no gene match. The CDR3 totals 19 residues. CDR3 DNA: TGTGCCTGTGGCCGGCGGGTAATGCTGGGGATAATACGGGCAGCACAACTCTTCTTT. It specifies CACGRRVMLGIIRAAQLFF.

This clone was counted only a few times. A far larger clone is only one base removed, so a read error is likely. The same CDR3 is also encoded by other DNA sequences in this sample. This chain uses TRDV3 with TRDJ1; 11 nucleotides match TRDD3. TCRdb offers no J gene call, so here the DNA was matched to germline to obtain one. CDR3 length: 16 amino acids. Germline assignment: CDR1 TVYSNPD and CDR2 GDNSRS (reference sequence). The CDR3 nucleotides are TGCGCCTCCGATGGGGGATACGCGGCGTACACCGATAAACTCATCTTT. Translation gives CASDGGYAAYTDKLIF.

On this clone itself: The mismatch at residue 5 between this DNA's translation and the TCRdb protein of a much larger clone likely reflects a read error; the protein shown is translated from the DNA. This sequence joins TRDV2 and TRDJ1; 8 bases match TRDD3. TCRdb supplies no J gene; here it was assigned by aligning the nucleotide sequence to germline. The CDR3 contains 18 residues. V lost 3 bases to trimming and J lost 6 bases; unmatched junction nucleotides: 20. CDR1 and CDR2 from the germline V gene are GEAIGNYY and EKD. The CDR3 region has the DNA TGTGCCTGTGACGCCGTTTCTGGGGGAAGAACGCTATCAAATAAACTCATCTTT. It yields the protein CACDAVSGGRTLSNKLIF.